The source of this TCR beta chain is a study of shared clonotypes between healthy human individuals. About the study: Two women and a few men aged 18 to 49 made up the donors. Each donor contributed plates that comprised three CD4 naive, three CD4 memory, two CD8 naive and one CD8 memory. Study conclusions and caveats: A generally larger estimated richness was seen in naive subsets than in memory subsets.

V lost 0 bases and J lost 5, with 11 bases in between. The CDR3 has 15 residues. Germline V gene data show CDR1 as WNHNN and CDR2 as SYGVQD (reference sequence). About this clone itself: As yet, its antigen is unknown.

Produced via immunoSEQ multiplex PCR; TCRdb's table is partial and in-frame only. The data hold some 2.1 million clones, with 85% to 95% observed a single time. In the naive CD8 group, cells lacked CD45RO and were positively selected for CCR7, so terminally differentiated effector memory CD45RA+ cells were left out. The TCR was taken from a man between 18 and 35 years old in good health. The rearrangement links TRBV10-1 to TRBJ2-1, with D perhaps TRBD1 or TRBD2 (5 bases each). The sample consisted of naive CD8+ T cells sorted from blood. CDR3 DNA: TGCGCCAGCAGTGAGTCAACGTGGGGGAACAATGAGCAGTTCTTC. Its protein product is CASSESTWGNNEQFF.